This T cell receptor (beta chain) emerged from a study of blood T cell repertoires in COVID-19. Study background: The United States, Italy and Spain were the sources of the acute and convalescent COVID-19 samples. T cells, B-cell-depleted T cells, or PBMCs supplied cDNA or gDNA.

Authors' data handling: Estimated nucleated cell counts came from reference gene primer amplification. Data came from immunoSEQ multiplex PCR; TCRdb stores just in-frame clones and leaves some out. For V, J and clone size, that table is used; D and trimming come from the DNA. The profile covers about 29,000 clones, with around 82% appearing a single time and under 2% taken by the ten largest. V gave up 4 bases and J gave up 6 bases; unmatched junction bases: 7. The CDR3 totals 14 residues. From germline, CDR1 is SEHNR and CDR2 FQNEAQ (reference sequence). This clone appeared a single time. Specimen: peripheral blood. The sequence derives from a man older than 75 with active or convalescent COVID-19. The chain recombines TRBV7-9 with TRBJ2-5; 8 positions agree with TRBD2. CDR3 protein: CASSSSGGEKTQYF. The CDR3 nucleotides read TGTGCCAGCAGCTCTTCCGGGGGGGAAAAGACCCAGTACTTC.